The clone carrying this T cell receptor (beta chain) was recorded at least ten times. Antigen: not known. The TCR beta CDR3 regions underwent amplification using RNA transcripts as the source. The TCR CDR3 first-round RT-PCR relied on the HTBI primer set. Using its own MiXCR run on the multiplex PCR reads, TCRdb lists one record per CDR3 protein. The sample yields tens of thousands of distinct CDR3 sequences, roughly 56% seen once. This specimen comes from a study of T cells in Graves' hyperthyroidism and ophthalmopathy. Study-wide findings and caveats: Most clonotypes expanded in the thyroid (above 0.001) were also present in blood.

Germline V gene lookup returns CDR1 SGHTA and CDR2 FQGNSA. Trimming removed 4 bases from V and 6 bases from J, with 12 bases in between. The CDR3 runs to 14 residues. Sample: peripheral blood or thyroid tissue (not recorded which). J is TRBJ2-2 and V is TRBV7-2, with D hard to call. This receptor was taken from a man between 18 and 29 years old with Graves' hyperthyroidism. The CDR3 loop reads CASSSVVPSGELFF. CDR3 sequence (DNA): TGTGCCAGCAGCTCGGTGGTCCCTTCCGGGGAGCTGTTTTTT.